Detailed here is one TCR beta chain. Libraries were prepared by immunoSEQ multiplex PCR; TCRdb keeps only in-frame clonotypes and omits some of them. The repertoire consists of about 120,000 clones, with 88% occurring once and the leading ten covering less than 3%. This record comes from a study of control samples from healthy donors and cancer patients. From germline, CDR1 is MNHEY and CDR2 SMNVEV (reference sequence). This CDR3 is 18 amino acids long. V gave up 6 bases and J gave up 0 bases; unmatched junction bases: 14. The origin of this receptor is a woman in her 70s in good health. This chain links TRBV27 with TRBJ1-5, with TRBD1 identical over 7 bases. Material: blood. CDR3 in DNA: TGTGCCAGCAGCGCCTGGGGACAGCATGTCTATAGCAATCAGCCCCAGCATTTT. This translates into CASSAWGQHVYSNQPQHF.